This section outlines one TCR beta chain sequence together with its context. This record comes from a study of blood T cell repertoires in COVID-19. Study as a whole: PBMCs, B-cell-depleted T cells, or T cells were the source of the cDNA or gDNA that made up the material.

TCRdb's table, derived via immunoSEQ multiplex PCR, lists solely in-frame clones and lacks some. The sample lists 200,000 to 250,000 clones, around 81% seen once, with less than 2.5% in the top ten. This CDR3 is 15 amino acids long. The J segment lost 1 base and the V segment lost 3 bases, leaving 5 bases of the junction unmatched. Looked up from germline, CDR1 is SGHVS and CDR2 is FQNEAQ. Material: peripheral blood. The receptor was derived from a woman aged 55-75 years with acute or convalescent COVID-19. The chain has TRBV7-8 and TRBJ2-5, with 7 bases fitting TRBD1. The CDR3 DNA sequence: TGTGCCAGCAGCTTGGGGGACAGACTCCAAGAGACCCAGTACTTC. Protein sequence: CASSLGDRLQETQYF.